The 26 T cell receptor beta chains reported below all come from one sample, sequenced in a study of blood T cell repertoires in COVID-19. Profiled with immunoSEQ multiplex PCR; TCRdb holds only in-frame clones, not every one. The table records around 400,000 clones, 91% of them present only once. Sequenced: PBMCs or T cells enriched from blood (not recorded which). The origin of the receptors is a woman aged 40 to 49 who had been exposed to COVID-19.

The chain employs TRBV12-3 or TRBV12-4 and TRBJ2-7; D unclear. Trimming cost V 5 bases and J 2 bases, with 10 bases left between them. The CDR3 loop spans 13 amino acids. CDR3: CASSPGDTYEQYF. CDR3 DNA: TGTGCCAGCAGTCCAGGTGATACCTACGAGCAGTACTTC.

The CDR3 here is CASGLATGGGYGQFF. In DNA, the CDR3 is TGTGCTAGTGGTTTGGCCACGGGAGGGGGCTATGGGCAGTTCTTC. The rearrangement joins TRBV12-5 to TRBJ2-1; D may be TRBD2 (8 bases). V shed 1 base and J shed 12 bases, with 19 bases lying between them. The germline CDR1 and CDR2 sequences are LGHNT and FRNRAP. CDR3 length equals 15 residues.

V usage is TRBV5-1 and J usage is TRBJ2-3, with 7 bases identical to TRBD1. The CDR3 has 19 residues. The junction had 18 bases not matched to a gene; V was cut back by 3 bases and J by 2 bases. CDR1 SGHRS and CDR2 YFSETQ come from the germline V gene. CDR3 amino acids: CASSSGLQGESSLTDTQYF. The CDR3 nucleotides are TGCGCCAGCAGCTCAGGGCTTCAGGGGGAGAGCTCACTCACAGATACGCAGTATTTT.

The V gene is TRBV5-4, the J gene TRBJ2-1; D possibly corresponds to TRBD1 (6 bases). Between the trimmed V and J ends, which lost 4 bases and 6 bases, there was a span of 17 bases. The CDR3 consists of 15 residues. Germline loops: CDR1 SGHNT, CDR2 YYREEE (reference sequence). Written as DNA, the CDR3 is TGTGCCAGCAGCGTCAATACAGGGCGTTCCAATGAGCAGTTCTTC. It is translated as CASSVNTGRSNEQFF. The variable domain in full, with the rest retrieved from reference TRBV5-4 and TRBJ2-1, is ETGVTQSPTHLIKTRGQQVTLRCSSQSGHNTVSWYQQALGQGPQFIFQYYREEENGRGNFPPRFSGLQFPNYSSELNVNALELDDSALYLCASSVNTGRSNEQFFGPGTRLTVL.

The CDR3 bases are TGTGCCAGCAGGCTAGCCGGGAGCTCCTACGAGCAGTACTTC. Translating it yields CASRLAGSSYEQYF. The chain joins TRBV14 to TRBJ2-7, with D perhaps matching TRBD2 (6 bases). The CDR3 extends over 14 amino acids. V lost 6 bases and J lost 0, with 12 bases in between. The V gene's germline CDR1 is SGHDN and CDR2 FVKESK. Full variable domain (outside the CDR3, taken from reference TRBV14 and TRBJ2-7): EAGVTQFPSHSVIEKGQTVTLRCDPISGHDNLYWYRRVMGKEIKFLLHFVKESKQDESGMPNNRFLAERTGGTYSTLKVQPAELEDSGVYFCASRLAGSSYEQYFGPGTRLTVT.

V gene TRBV5-4 combines with J gene TRBJ1-6; D is perhaps TRBD1 (6 bases). Trimming cost V 4 bases and J 7 bases, with 15 bases left between them. CDR3 length: 15 amino acids. CDR1 SGHNT and CDR2 YYREEE come from the germline V gene (reference sequence). In DNA, the CDR3 is TGTGCCAGCAGCCCTGAGGGGGAAAAGAATTCACCCCTCCACTTT. Its translation: CASSPEGEKNSPLHF.

The genes are TRBV5-1 and TRBJ2-1; 10 bases match TRBD2. The J segment lost 4 bases and the V segment lost 1 base, leaving 5 bases of the junction unmatched. Germline values: CDR1 SGHRS, CDR2 YFSETQ. CDR3 length: 16 amino acids. CDR3 nucleotide sequence: TGCGCCAGCAGCTTGTTCAGCGGGGGGGCTTACAATGAGCAGTTCTTC. It is translated as CASSLFSGGAYNEQFF.

The chain joins TRBV5-1 to TRBJ1-2; D possibly corresponds to TRBD1 (6 bases). V shed 4 bases and J shed 3 bases, with 10 bases lying between them. This CDR3 has 13 residues. The germline V gene has CDR1 SGHRS and CDR2 YFSETQ. CDR3 sequence reads: CASSPDSHYGYTF. The CDR3 bases are TGCGCCAGCAGCCCGGACAGTCACTATGGCTACACCTTC. The full variable domain, in which reference TRBV5-1 and TRBJ1-2 provide the parts outside the CDR3, is KAGVTQTPRYLIKTRGQQVTLSCSPISGHRSVSWYQQTPGQGLQFLFEYFSETQRNKGNFPGRFSGRQFSNSRSEMNVSTLELGDSALYLCASSPDSHYGYTFGSGTRLTVV.

This clone was counted a single time. The chain uses TRBV12-3 or TRBV12-4 and TRBJ1-2; no clear D. The germline V and J ends were trimmed by 3 bases and 2 bases, with 4 bases remaining between them. This CDR3 region has 12 residues. DNA of the CDR3: TGTGCCAGCAGTTTCGAGAACTATGGCTACACCTTC. Protein: CASSFENYGYTF.

This sequence joins TRBV19 and TRBJ1-6; a possible D gene is TRBD1 (6 bases). V shed 10 bases and J shed 7 bases, with 14 bases lying between them. The CDR3 loop spans 13 amino acids. Germline CDR1 is LNHDA and CDR2 is SQIVND (reference sequence). This CDR3 reads CATQQGPNSPLHF. CDR3 coding DNA: TGTGCCACCCAACAGGGACCGAATTCACCCCTCCACTTT. Looking up the rest from reference TRBV19 and TRBJ1-6 gives the full variable domain: DGGITQSPKYLFRKEGQNVTLSCEQNLNHDAMYWYRQDPGQGLRLIYYSQIVNDFQKGDIAEGYSVSREKKESFPLTVTSAQKNPTAFYLCATQQGPNSPLHFGNGTRLTVT.

V and J are TRBV29-1 and TRBJ1-1, with D uncertain. This CDR3 is 13 amino acids long. V was pared by 0 bases and J by 1 base, with 6 bases between. Germline V gene data show CDR1 as SQVTM and CDR2 as ANQGSEA. The DNA of the CDR3 is TGCAGCGTTGAAGAAAAGAGGAACACTGAAGCTTTCTTT. Translating it yields CSVEEKRNTEAFF.

Concerning this clone itself: Different DNA sequences within this sample yield the same CDR3. The CDR3 is CASSPNRGGTEAFF. In DNA form, the CDR3 reads TGTGCCAGCTCACCAAATCGGGGGGGCACTGAAGCTTTCTTT. The chain carries TRBV18 and TRBJ1-1; D might be TRBD1 (5 bases). CDR1 is KGHSH, CDR2 LQKENI, per germline. The CDR3 is made up of 14 amino acids. Trimming left V 2 bases short and J 4 bases short, with 11 bases between.

The chain employs TRBV19 and TRBJ1-4, with 8 bases identical to TRBD1. Trimming took 7 bases from V and 0 from J; bases not matched to a gene: 7. The CDR3 loop spans 16 amino acids. Looked up from germline, CDR1 is LNHDA and CDR2 is SQIVND (reference sequence). The CDR3 DNA reads TGTGCCAGTACCAGGGGGCCCACGACAACTAATGAAAAACTGTTTTTT. Its translation is CASTRGPTTTNEKLFF. Complete variable domain (other parts from reference TRBV19 and TRBJ1-4): DGGITQSPKYLFRKEGQNVTLSCEQNLNHDAMYWYRQDPGQGLRLIYYSQIVNDFQKGDIAEGYSVSREKKESFPLTVTSAQKNPTAFYLCASTRGPTTTNEKLFFGSGTQLSVL.

The gene calls are TRBV3-1 (or the pseudogene TRBV3-2) and TRBJ1-6; maybe TRBD1 (6 bases). V lost 1 base and J lost 9, with 22 bases in between. The CDR3 totals 18 residues. CDR1 LGHDT and CDR2 YNNKEL come from the germline V gene (reference sequence). The CDR3 DNA is TGTGCCAGCAGCCAAGCTTGGAACAAACAGGGACCGGGTTCACCCCTCCACTTT. Its translation: CASSQAWNKQGPGSPLHF.

The V and J genes are TRBV27 and TRBJ1-4; D unresolved. CDR3 length equals 17 residues. Germline assignment: CDR1 MNHEY and CDR2 SMNVEV (reference sequence). Deletions cut 4 bases from V and 8 bases from J, with 23 bases between. CDR3 nucleotides: TGTGCCAGCAGTTCACGGGGAGTTAGCGCGGATCGGGAAAAACTGTTTTTT. Its protein is CASSSRGVSADREKLFF.

The rearrangement links TRBV7-2 to TRBJ1-1; weak D call: TRBD1 (5 bases). Per germline, CDR1 SGHTA and CDR2 FQGNSA. There are 14 residues in the CDR3. Trimming removed 5 bases at V and 1 base at J, with 11 bases between. The CDR3 sequence is CASSVRQPNTEAFF. CDR3 bases: TGTGCCAGCAGCGTACGACAGCCGAACACTGAAGCTTTCTTT.

The J gene is TRBJ2-7, the V gene TRBV28; TRBD2 agrees at 13 bases. Per germline, CDR1 MDHEN and CDR2 SYDVKM. The J segment lost 4 bases and the V segment lost 8 bases, leaving 8 bases of the junction unmatched. The CDR3 loop spans 15 amino acids. CDR3 nucleotides: TGTGCCAGCGGGACTAGCGGGGTACTACGGTACGAGCAGTACTTC. Amino acid sequence: CASGTSGVLRYEQYF. Full variable domain (remainder filled in from reference TRBV28 and TRBJ2-7): DVKVTQSSRYLVKRTGEKVFLECVQDMDHENMFWYRQDPGLGLRLIYFSYDVKMKEKGDIPEGYSVSREKKERFSLILESASTNQTSMYLCASGTSGVLRYEQYFGPGTRLTVT.

This chain connects TRBV27 to TRBJ2-7, with TRBD2 identical over 14 bases. This CDR3 is 18 amino acids long. J lost 3 bases, V lost 6 bases, and 13 bases had no gene match. CDR1 MNHEY and CDR2 SMNVEV come from the germline V gene (reference sequence). In DNA, the CDR3 is TGTGCCAGCAGGGGACTAGCGGGAGTCGGCGGGGGGGTCTACGAGCAGTACTTC. Translation gives CASRGLAGVGGGVYEQYF.

This clone came up a few times. This chain joins TRBV11-3 and TRBJ2-7; 10 bases agree with TRBD2. Germline CDR1 SGHNT, CDR2 YENEEA. This CDR3 contains 15 residues. With 7 bases clipped from V and 0 bases from J, the junction kept 6 bases outside the gene matches. The CDR3 nucleotides are TGTGCCAGCACGCTAGCGGGAGACAGCTCCTACGAGCAGTACTTC. It is translated as CASTLAGDSSYEQYF.

The chain has TRBV29-1 and TRBJ2-5; the D gene is possibly TRBD1 (6 bases). The CDR3 covers 12 residues. Germline V gives CDR1 SQVTM, CDR2 ANQGSEA. The CDR3 is CSFQDSKATQYF. For the CDR3, the DNA is TGCAGTTTCCAGGACAGCAAAGCGACCCAGTACTTC.

Details on this clone: Within the sample, other DNA sequences also encode this same CDR3. The J gene is TRBJ2-7, the V gene TRBV29-1; 8 nucleotides match TRBD1. CDR1 is SQVTM and CDR2 is ANQGSEA in the germline V gene. Unmatched junction bases numbered 1, after V lost 4 bases and J lost 2 bases. The CDR3 runs to 12 residues. CDR3 amino acids: CSVVGQAYEQYF. CDR3 bases: TGCAGCGTTGTGGGACAGGCCTACGAGCAGTACTTC.

This chain's CDR3 is CASSIRGKRQETQYF. Written as DNA, the CDR3 is TGTGCCAGCAGTATCCGGGGGAAAAGACAAGAGACCCAGTACTTC. This chain connects TRBV14 to TRBJ2-5, with D maybe TRBD2 (6 bases). Germline loops: CDR1 SGHDN, CDR2 FVKESK. The CDR3 is made up of 15 amino acids. V lost 6 bases and J lost 2, with 16 bases in between. Full variable domain (missing parts from reference TRBV14 and TRBJ2-5): EAGVTQFPSHSVIEKGQTVTLRCDPISGHDNLYWYRRVMGKEIKFLLHFVKESKQDESGMPNNRFLAERTGGTYSTLKVQPAELEDSGVYFCASSIRGKRQETQYFGPGTRLLVL.

The V and J genes are TRBV5-4 and TRBJ1-2, with a weak D call TRBD1 (6 bases). Germline V gene lookup returns CDR1 SGHNT and CDR2 YYREEE (reference sequence). CDR3 length: 13 residues. The V end was cut by 4 bases, the J end by 4 bases, with 11 bases between. The CDR3 spells CASSQGQLYGYTF. DNA for the CDR3: TGTGCCAGCAGCCAAGGACAGCTCTATGGCTACACCTTC.

The chain joins TRBV5-1 to TRBJ1-5, with 8 bases lining up with TRBD1. Germline V gives CDR1 SGHRS, CDR2 YFSETQ. With 2 bases clipped from V and 7 bases from J, the junction kept 5 bases outside the gene matches. This CDR3 comprises 14 residues. The CDR3 protein is CASSLGQGGQPQHF. DNA for the CDR3: TGCGCCAGCAGCTTAGGACAGGGAGGACAGCCCCAGCATTTT.

This clone was found a few times. The genes are TRBV29-1 and TRBJ1-2, with a tentative D call TRBD1 (5 bases). Germline V gene data show CDR1 as SQVTM and CDR2 as ANQGSEA. This CDR3 has 13 residues. Trimming stripped 7 bases from V and 2 bases from J, with 14 bases between. The CDR3 here is CSGTTGGNYGYTF. CDR3 coding DNA: TGCAGCGGGACGACGGGGGGGAACTATGGCTACACCTTC.

This chain uses TRBV29-1 with TRBJ2-2; D might be TRBD1 (6 bases). Trimming shortened V by 4 bases and J by 7 bases, and 10 bases separated the two germline ends. The CDR3 is 12 residues long. Germline CDR1 reads SQVTM; CDR2 reads ANQGSEA. CDR3 nucleotides: TGCAGCGTTGCAGGGGTGGTCGGGGAGCTGTTTTTT. This sequence encodes CSVAGVVGELFF.